The 13 T cell receptor beta chains given below trace back to one sample, sequenced in a study of PD-L1 blockade in urothelial cancer. Time point specified: pretreatment peripheral blood. The repertoire was sequenced with immunoSEQ multiplex PCR; TCRdb's copy has only in-frame clones and lacks some. The sample lists around 82,000 clones; about four fifths were seen once. The sequencing used PBMCs, collected around atezolizumab (anti-PD-L1) treatment. Receptors were obtained from a man aged 55 to 70 with urothelial cancer.

V usage is TRBV15 and J usage is TRBJ2-5; TRBD1 is a possible D gene (6 bases). The germline CDR1 and CDR2 sequences are LNHNV and YYDKDF (reference sequence). V was cut by 0 bases and J by 7 bases, with 24 bases left in between. The CDR3 spans 18 residues. Here the CDR3 reads CATSRDPPRAGPRGTQYF. DNA for the CDR3: TGTGCCACCAGCAGAGATCCTCCAAGGGCAGGGCCCAGGGGGACCCAGTACTTC.

J is TRBJ2-1 and V is TRBV12-5; no firm D call. V lost 6 bases and J lost 7, with 7 bases in between. The germline V gene encodes CDR1 LGHNT and CDR2 FRNRAP. The CDR3 consists of 11 residues. The CDR3 coding sequence is TGTGCTAGTGGCTCTACTAATGAGCAGTTCTTC. Translating it yields CASGSTNEQFF.

The chain recombines TRBV27 with TRBJ1-2, with a possible D match to TRBD1 (5 bases). The germline gives CDR1 MNHEY, CDR2 SMNVEV (reference sequence). The CDR3 consists of 14 residues. Trimming pared 6 bases from V and 8 bases from J, leaving 19 bases between. As DNA, the CDR3 is TGTGCCAGCAGCACGGGAGGGGCATCTTTAGGCTACACCTTC. Translating gives CASSTGGASLGYTF.

The chain has TRBV29-1 and TRBJ2-3, with D perhaps TRBD1 (6 bases). This CDR3 has 13 amino acids. Germline CDR1 SQVTM, CDR2 ANQGSEA. In DNA form, the CDR3 reads TGCACGACCAGGGGCTACTACACAGATACGCAGTATTTT. Translated, it gives CTTRGYYTDTQYF.

The J gene is TRBJ1-1, the V gene TRBV19, with TRBD1 identical over 7 bases. With V trimmed by 5 bases and J by 7 bases, 16 bases remained unmatched. This CDR3 contains 16 residues. Germline-derived CDR1 and CDR2 are LNHDA and SQIVND (reference sequence). CDR3 nucleotide sequence: TGTGCCAGTAGTGTCCGGGACAGCCCTACCTCAAATGAAGCTTTCTTT. Protein sequence: CASSVRDSPTSNEAFF.

The chain employs TRBV7-9 and TRBJ2-7, with 9 bases matching TRBD1. Germline CDR1 SEHNR, CDR2 FQNEAQ (reference sequence). CDR3 size: 18 residues. V trimming: 4 bases; J trimming: 2 bases; junction bases outside the gene matches: 15. CDR3 in DNA: TGTGCCAGCAGCTCGACAGGGGGGTCGGTGGGGGGCGCCTACGAGCAGTACTTC. Translating it yields CASSSTGGSVGGAYEQYF.

The rearrangement links TRBV2 to TRBJ2-2; 8 nucleotides agree with TRBD1. Germline assignment: CDR1 SNHLY and CDR2 FYNNEI. The junction had 2 bases not matched to a gene; V was cut back by 2 bases and J by 0 bases. The CDR3 spans 16 residues. As DNA, the CDR3 is TGTGCCAGCAGTGAACTGACAGGGGCGAACACCGGGGAGCTGTTTTTT. This sequence encodes CASSELTGANTGELFF.

This clone was observed a single time. The CDR3 DNA follows: TGTGCCGCCGAGGAAAGATTTGGCAATCAGCCCCAGCATTTT. Translating gives CAAEERFGNQPQHF. This chain links TRBV6-1 with TRBJ1-5; no definite D call. Trimming stripped 11 bases from V and 2 bases from J, with 16 bases between. The germline gives CDR1 MNHNS, CDR2 SASEGT. There are 14 residues in the CDR3.

The chain has TRBV5-1 and TRBJ1-1, with no clear D. The CDR3 is made up of 14 amino acids. Germline V gene lookup returns CDR1 SGHRS and CDR2 YFSETQ. Trimming took 5 bases from V and 2 from J, leaving 13 bases between them. The CDR3 bases are TGCGCCAGCAGGGTCGGGAATTATAACACTGAAGCTTTCTTT. It yields the protein CASRVGNYNTEAFF.

The rearrangement uses TRBV6-5 and TRBJ2-7, with 8 positions matching TRBD1. The J segment lost 3 bases and the V segment lost 2 bases, leaving 9 bases of the junction unmatched. The CDR3 runs to 16 residues. Germline CDR1 MNHEY, CDR2 SVGAGI. CDR3 in DNA: TGTGCCAGCAGTTACACCCGAGGGACAGGCCACTACGAGCAGTACTTC. It translates to CASSYTRGTGHYEQYF.

The rearrangement links TRBV18 to TRBJ1-2; no clear D gene. The germline CDR1 and CDR2 sequences are KGHSH and LQKENI. The CDR3 length is 13 residues. The ends were cut back, 6 bases at V and 0 bases at J, with 8 bases in the middle. This chain's CDR3 is CASSLDSNYGYTF. CDR3 DNA: TGTGCCAGCTCGCTAGATTCTAACTATGGCTACACCTTC.

V usage is TRBV11-2 and J usage is TRBJ2-5; no clear D gene. CDR3 length: 15 amino acids. The V gene's germline CDR1 is SGHAT and CDR2 FQNNGV. With 0 bases removed from V and 5 bases from J, the gap between germline ends came to 13 bases. CDR3 residues: CASSLDFPSQETQYF. The CDR3 DNA reads TGTGCCAGCAGCTTAGATTTCCCCAGTCAGGAGACCCAGTACTTC.

The rearrangement joins TRBV29-1 to TRBJ1-2; 7 nucleotides match TRBD1. Germline V CDR1 and CDR2: SQVTM, ANQGSEA. With 2 bases clipped from V and 3 bases from J, the junction kept 6 bases outside the gene matches. CDR3 length: 14 amino acids. CDR3 sequence (DNA): TGCAGCGTTGAATTCAGGGGGAAGCACTATGGCTACACCTTC. Protein: CSVEFRGKHYGYTF.